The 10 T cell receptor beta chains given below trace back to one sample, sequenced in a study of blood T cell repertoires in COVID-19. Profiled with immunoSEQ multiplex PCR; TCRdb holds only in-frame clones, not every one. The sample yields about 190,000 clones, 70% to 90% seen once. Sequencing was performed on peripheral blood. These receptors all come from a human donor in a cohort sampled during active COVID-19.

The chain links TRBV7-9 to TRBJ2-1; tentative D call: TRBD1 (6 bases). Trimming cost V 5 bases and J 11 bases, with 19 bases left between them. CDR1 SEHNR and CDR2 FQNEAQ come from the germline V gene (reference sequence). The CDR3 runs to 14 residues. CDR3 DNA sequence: TGTGCCAGCAGCGTCCAGGGGCCCACAAGCCAGCAGTTCTTC. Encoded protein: CASSVQGPTSQQFF. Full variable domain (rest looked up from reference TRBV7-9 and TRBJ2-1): DTGVSQNPRHKITKRGQNVTFRCDPISEHNRLYWYRQTLGQGPEFLTYFQNEAQLEKSRLLSDRFSAERPKGSFSTLEIQRTEQGDSAMYLCASSVQGPTSQQFFGPGTRLTVL.

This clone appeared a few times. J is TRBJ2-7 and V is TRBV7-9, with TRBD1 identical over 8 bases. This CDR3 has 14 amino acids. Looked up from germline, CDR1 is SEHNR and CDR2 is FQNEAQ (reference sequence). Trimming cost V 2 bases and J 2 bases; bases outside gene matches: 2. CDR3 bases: TGTGCCAGCAGCTTATTACAGGGGGCCTACGAGCAGTACTTC. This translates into CASSLLQGAYEQYF.

The CDR3: CASFPTSGRVNTGELFF. CDR3 bases: TGTGCCAGCTTTCCGACTAGCGGGAGGGTGAACACCGGGGAGCTGTTTTTT. The chain couples TRBV2 to TRBJ2-2; 14 bases align to TRBD2. V lost 8 bases and J lost 1; bases outside the gene matches: 6. Germline CDR1 and CDR2: SNHLY and FYNNEI. CDR3 size: 17 residues. The variable domain in full, completed from reference TRBV2 and TRBJ2-2, reads EPEVTQTPSHQVTQMGQEVILRCVPISNHLYFYWYRQILGQKVEFLVSFYNNEISEKSEIFDDQFSVERPDGSNFTLKIRSTKLEDSAMYFCASFPTSGRVNTGELFFGEGSRLTVL.

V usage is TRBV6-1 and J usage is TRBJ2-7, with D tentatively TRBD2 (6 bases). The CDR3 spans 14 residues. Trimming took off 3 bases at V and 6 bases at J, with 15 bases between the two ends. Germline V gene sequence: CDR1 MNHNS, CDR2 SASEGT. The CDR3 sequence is CASSEWGGDGEQYF. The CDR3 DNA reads TGTGCCAGCAGTGAGTGGGGCGGGGACGGCGAGCAGTACTTC.

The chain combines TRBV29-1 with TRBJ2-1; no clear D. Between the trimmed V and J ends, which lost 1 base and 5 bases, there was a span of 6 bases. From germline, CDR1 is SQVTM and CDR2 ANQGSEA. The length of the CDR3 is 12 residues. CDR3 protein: CSVEGEDNEQFF. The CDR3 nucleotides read TGCAGCGTTGAAGGCGAGGACAATGAGCAGTTCTTC.

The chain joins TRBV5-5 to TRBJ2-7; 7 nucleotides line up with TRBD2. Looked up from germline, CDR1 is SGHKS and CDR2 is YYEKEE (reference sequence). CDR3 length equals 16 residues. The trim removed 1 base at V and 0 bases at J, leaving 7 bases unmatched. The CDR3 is CASSLNLAVSSYEQYF. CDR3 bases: TGTGCCAGCAGCTTGAACCTAGCGGTAAGCTCCTACGAGCAGTACTTC.

The DNA for the CDR3 is TGTGCCAGTACCTTTGACGGGGCCCAGTACTTC. Translation: CASTFDGAQYF. This chain joins TRBV19 and TRBJ2-5; D may be TRBD2 (5 bases). V shed 7 bases and J shed 9 bases, with 12 bases lying between them. Germline CDR1 and CDR2: LNHDA and SQIVND (reference sequence). The CDR3 runs 11 residues.

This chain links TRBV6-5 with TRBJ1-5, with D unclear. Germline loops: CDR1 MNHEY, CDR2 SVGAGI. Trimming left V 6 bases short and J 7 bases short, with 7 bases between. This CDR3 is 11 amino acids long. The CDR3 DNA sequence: TGTGCCAGCAGCACCGCGCAGCCCCAGCATTTT. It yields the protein CASSTAQPQHF.

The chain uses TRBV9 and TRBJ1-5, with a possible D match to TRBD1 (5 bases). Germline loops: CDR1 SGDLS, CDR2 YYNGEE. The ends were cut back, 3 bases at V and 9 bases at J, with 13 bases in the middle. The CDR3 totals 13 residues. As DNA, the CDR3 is TGTGCCAGCAGCGGCGATGGGGGGAGGCCCCAGCATTTT. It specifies CASSGDGGRPQHF.

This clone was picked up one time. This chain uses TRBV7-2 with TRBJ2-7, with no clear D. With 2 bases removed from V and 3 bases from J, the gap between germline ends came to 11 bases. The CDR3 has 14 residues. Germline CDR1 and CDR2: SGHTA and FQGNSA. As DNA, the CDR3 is TGTGCCAGCAGCTTAAATGTCGGAGTCTACGAGCAGTACTTC. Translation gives CASSLNVGVYEQYF.